This T cell receptor (beta chain) was found in a study of T cell responses to AZD1222 COVID-19 vaccine. General study results and limits: Unmutated variant regions reportedly attract nearly half of all spike-specific TCRs. Clonal diversity was possibly underestimated, and white British individuals and females predominated among donors. The study found vaccine-associated CD4 TCRs spanning spike, dominant at 160-218 and 743-854.

Trimming cost V 0 bases and J 0 bases; bases outside gene matches: 7. This CDR3 contains 20 residues. CDR1 LGHDT and CDR2 YNNKEL come from the germline V gene (reference sequence). Only in-frame clones appear in the TCRdb table, and some are missing; sequencing was by immunoSEQ multiplex PCR. The sample comprises 80,000 or so clones, 70% to 90% of which are singletons, and approximately 1.5% rests with the top ten. In the case of this clone: Its antigen is unidentified.

The V call is TRBV3-1 (or the pseudogene TRBV3-2), the J call TRBJ2-1; 14 bases line up with TRBD2. The material was peripheral blood, obtained on day 0 of AZD1222 vaccination. The receptor's source is an adult in good health. CDR3 bases: TGTGCCAGCAGCCAAGATCGGACTAGCGGGAGGCGTAGCTCCTACAATGAGCAGTTCTTC. Translated: CASSQDRTSGRRSSYNEQFF.